One and the same sample provided the 21 T cell receptor beta chains below, sequenced in a study of neoadjuvant anti-PD-1 for oral cavity cancer. Libraries were prepared by immunoSEQ multiplex PCR; TCRdb keeps only in-frame clonotypes and omits some of them. The sample records tens of thousands of clones, about 77% being singletons. The time point was: after neoadjuvant nivolumab, at surgical resection. The source was PBMCs, collected after nivolumab (anti-PD-1) treatment. These receptors all come from a person aged 35 to 85 with oral cavity squamous cell carcinoma.

The sample holds one count of this clone. The chain couples TRBV2 to TRBJ1-2; D is unresolved. Germline V gene data show CDR1 as SNHLY and CDR2 as FYNNEI. The V and J ends lost 3 bases and 2 bases respectively, with 1 base between them. The CDR3 contains 11 residues. The DNA for the CDR3 is TGTGCCAGCAGTGACAACTATGGCTACACCTTC. As protein: CASSDNYGYTF.

This clone was detected only once. The chain recombines TRBV9 with TRBJ2-3; TRBD2 matches at 8 bases. V lost 4 bases to trimming and J lost 5 bases; unmatched junction nucleotides: 24. The CDR3 extends over 20 amino acids. Looked up from germline, CDR1 is SGDLS and CDR2 is YYNGEE. CDR3 bases: TGTGCCAGCAGCAGGACCTTGGTGGGTAGCGGGGCCCAACGGGGAGATACGCAGTATTTT. It encodes CASSRTLVGSGAQRGDTQYF.

The J gene is TRBJ1-2, the V gene TRBV7-9; D gene ambiguous. V was cut by 0 bases and J by 3 bases, with 5 bases left in between. There are 13 residues in the CDR3. From germline, CDR1 is SEHNR and CDR2 FQNEAQ (reference sequence). The CDR3: CASSLAEDYGYTF. In DNA form, the CDR3 reads TGTGCCAGCAGCTTAGCGGAGGACTATGGCTACACCTTC.

The chain joins TRBV10-1 to TRBJ2-1; weak D call: TRBD2 (6 bases). Trimming cost V 2 bases and J 10 bases, with 18 bases left between them. Germline CDR1 reads WNHNN; CDR2 reads SYGVQD (reference sequence). This CDR3 is built from 15 residues. The CDR3 nucleotides are TGCGCCAGCAGTGAGAACATCGGGACTGGTGTCGAGCAGTTCTTC. Amino acids: CASSENIGTGVEQFF.

The rearrangement links TRBV6-1 to TRBJ1-2; 8 bases are a match to TRBD1. The J segment lost 2 bases and the V segment lost 3 bases, leaving 8 bases of the junction unmatched. Germline V CDR1 and CDR2: MNHNS, SASEGT. The CDR3 runs to 16 residues. CDR3 in amino acids: CASSDRDRRHNYGYTF. The CDR3 DNA sequence: TGTGCCAGCAGTGACAGGGACAGGCGACACAACTATGGCTACACCTTC.

The gene calls are TRBV5-1 and TRBJ2-6; perhaps TRBD1 as D (5 bases). The CDR3 runs to 16 residues. V lost 0 bases, J lost 3 bases, and 10 bases lay in between. Germline CDR1 SGHRS, CDR2 YFSETQ. This chain's CDR3 is CASSLDVGDGANVLTF. CDR3 coding DNA: TGCGCCAGCAGCTTGGATGTAGGGGATGGGGCCAACGTCCTGACTTTC.

The chain recombines TRBV6-5 with TRBJ2-7; no clear D. Per germline, CDR1 MNHEY and CDR2 SVGAGI. Trimming cost V 5 bases and J 7 bases, with 12 bases left between them. This CDR3 is 12 amino acids long. For the CDR3, the DNA is TGTGCCAGCAGTCGCCCTCGTAGGGAGCAGTACTTC. Amino acids: CASSRPRREQYF.

The chain has TRBV5-4 and TRBJ1-2; 10 bases fit TRBD1. The ends lost 2 bases at V and 6 bases at J; junction bases unmatched: 13. Germline V CDR1 and CDR2: SGHNT, YYREEE (reference sequence). The CDR3 loop spans 17 amino acids. For the CDR3, the DNA is TGTGCCAGCAGCTTATTCCGGGGACAGGGGTTTCCTGATGGCTACACCTTC. Translating it yields CASSLFRGQGFPDGYTF.

This chain connects TRBV27 to TRBJ2-1, with 7 bases aligning to TRBD2. V dropped 4 bases and J dropped 4; count of bases not matched to a gene: 7. In germline, CDR1 is MNHEY, CDR2 SMNVEV (reference sequence). The CDR3 loop spans 15 amino acids. CDR3 sequence reads: CASSSPSGRYNEQFF. In nucleotides, the CDR3 is TGTGCCAGCAGTTCGCCTAGCGGAAGATACAATGAGCAGTTCTTC.

The chain is built from TRBV4-1 and TRBJ2-7; D is unclear. Trimming took 0 bases from V and 2 from J, leaving 11 bases between them. The germline CDR1 and CDR2 sequences are MGHRA and YSYEKL. The CDR3 has 15 residues. CDR3 bases: TGCGCCAGCAGCCAAGATTGGCCCAGCCCCTACGAGCAGTACTTC. It yields the protein CASSQDWPSPYEQYF.

The chain carries TRBV10-3 and TRBJ1-2; D gene uncertain. The V gene's germline CDR1 is ENHRY and CDR2 SYGVKD. Trimming took off 0 bases at V and 4 bases at J, with 15 bases between the two ends. The CDR3 spans 16 residues. The CDR3 loop reads CAISESSGGNGYGYTF. In DNA form, the CDR3 reads TGTGCCATCAGTGAGTCAAGTGGAGGGAACGGCTATGGCTACACCTTC.

This clone came up once. The J gene is TRBJ1-5, the V gene TRBV5-8; 10 positions match TRBD1. The CDR3 loop spans 15 amino acids. J lost 5 bases, V lost 6 bases, and 8 bases had no gene match. Germline V CDR1 and CDR2: SGHTS, YDEGEE. The CDR3 here is CASTPTGGWDQPQHF. The CDR3 DNA reads as TGTGCCAGCACCCCGACAGGGGGCTGGGATCAGCCCCAGCATTTT.

V usage is TRBV5-1 and J usage is TRBJ2-7; TRBD1 might be the D (6 bases). The germline gives CDR1 SGHRS, CDR2 YFSETQ. This CDR3 comprises 15 residues. Trimming pared 5 bases from V and 5 bases from J, leaving 20 bases between. The CDR3 DNA sequence: TGCGCCAGCAGGTACTCCTTACAGGGCAGCGACGAGCAGTACTTC. This encodes CASRYSLQGSDEQYF. Filled out from reference TRBV5-1 and TRBJ2-7, the complete variable domain reads KAGVTQTPRYLIKTRGQQVTLSCSPISGHRSVSWYQQTPGQGLQFLFEYFSETQRNKGNFPGRFSGRQFSNSRSEMNVSTLELGDSALYLCASRYSLQGSDEQYFGPGTRLTVT.

This chain connects TRBV7-2 to TRBJ2-2; TRBD2 is a possible D gene (6 bases). Trimming shortened V by 0 bases and J by 9 bases, and 14 bases separated the two germline ends. Germline V CDR1 and CDR2: SGHTA, FQGNSA. The CDR3 extends over 15 amino acids. CDR3 in amino acids: CASSLASGEGRELFF. The CDR3 DNA sequence: TGTGCCAGCAGCTTAGCGTCGGGAGAAGGCCGGGAGCTGTTTTTT.

This clone showed up just a few times. The V and J genes are TRBV5-1 and TRBJ1-3; D remains ambiguous. Germline-derived CDR1 and CDR2 are SGHRS and YFSETQ. Trimming removed 4 bases at V and 3 bases at J, with 14 bases between. CDR3 length equals 15 residues. The CDR3 protein is CASSPGATYGNTIYF. The CDR3 DNA reads as TGCGCCAGCAGCCCTGGTGCGACGTATGGAAACACCATATATTTT.

The chain carries TRBV11-2 and TRBJ1-4; D gene ambiguous. V was shortened by 4 bases and J by 1 base, with 10 bases between the two germline ends. The germline CDR1 and CDR2 sequences are SGHAT and FQNNGV. This CDR3 region has 15 residues. CDR3 sequence: CASSSWTGTNEKLFF. CDR3 nucleotide sequence: TGTGCCAGCAGCTCTTGGACGGGAACTAATGAAAAACTGTTTTTT.

The V call is TRBV6-6, the J call TRBJ1-1; TRBD1 aligns across 9 bases. The CDR3 has 15 residues. V dropped 2 bases and J dropped 2; count of bases not matched to a gene: 3. In germline, CDR1 is MNHNY, CDR2 SVGAGI (reference sequence). The CDR3: CASSYGTGRNTEAFF. The CDR3 DNA reads as TGTGCCAGCAGTTACGGGACAGGGAGAAACACTGAAGCTTTCTTT.

The V gene is TRBV5-1, the J gene TRBJ2-6; D may be TRBD1 or TRBD2 (5 bases each). This CDR3 is 15 amino acids long. Trimming left V 4 bases short and J 4 bases short, with 12 bases between. Germline-derived CDR1 and CDR2 are SGHRS and YFSETQ. In DNA, the CDR3 is TGCGCCAGCAGCCTGACCGGGGCCGGGGCCAACGTCCTGACTTTC. This gives the protein CASSLTGAGANVLTF.

The chain recombines TRBV27 with TRBJ1-2; TRBD1 aligns across 9 bases. The CDR3 is 13 residues long. V lost 10 bases and J lost 8; bases outside the gene matches: 11. CDR1 is MNHEY and CDR2 is SMNVEV in the germline V gene (reference sequence). The CDR3 DNA reads as TGTGCCACCAAGAAGGGACAGGGTCAGGGCTACACCTTC. Translated, it gives CATKKGQGQGYTF.

The CDR3 spells CASSSWTVSNEKLFF. The CDR3 bases are TGTGCCAGCAGTTCATGGACAGTTAGTAATGAAAAACTGTTTTTT. J is TRBJ1-4 and V is TRBV27; D is perhaps TRBD1 (6 bases). This CDR3 comprises 15 residues. CDR1 MNHEY and CDR2 SMNVEV come from the germline V gene (reference sequence). Deletions cut 4 bases from V and 4 bases from J, with 13 bases between.

This clone was seen only once. The V and J genes are TRBV7-3 and TRBJ2-3, with 8 positions matching TRBD1. V lost 1 base and J lost 3; bases outside the gene matches: 6. The germline V gene encodes CDR1 SGHTA and CDR2 FQGTGA. The CDR3 has 16 residues. The CDR3 loop is CASSLNSDRGTDTQYF. DNA of the CDR3: TGTGCCAGCAGCTTAAACTCAGACAGGGGAACAGATACGCAGTATTTT.